Below are 14 T cell receptor beta chains sequenced from a single sample in a study of metastatic and nonmetastatic thyroid tumors. With MiXCR, TCRdb called clones anew from the PCR reads. The sample includes fewer than 15,000 clones, 26% of them seen just once. Every patient was untreated before thyroid surgery. Sequenced material: tumor tissue. The receptors were gathered from a female donor with papillary thyroid cancer or a benign thyroid nodule (not recorded which). Some clones in this sample may be carry-over from other donors' samples.

The CDR3 region has the DNA TGTGCCAGCAATGCCCTGACATGGAAAAATCCCTACGAGCAGTACTTC. Translated, it gives CASNALTWKNPYEQYF. This chain joins TRBV6-1 and TRBJ2-7; D is unresolved. The V and J ends lost 7 bases and 2 bases respectively, with 21 bases between them. The CDR3 is 16 amino acids. CDR1 and CDR2 (germline): MNHNS, SASEGT.

By sample share, this clone is medium-sized. V usage is TRBV27 and J usage is TRBJ2-5, with D possibly called TRBD1 or TRBD2 (6 bases each). Per germline, CDR1 MNHEY and CDR2 SMNVEV (reference sequence). V lost 3 bases, J lost 5 bases, and 13 bases lay in between. This CDR3 is built from 14 residues. For the CDR3, the DNA is TGTGCCAGCAGTTTTTCCGGGGGCCTGGAGACCCAGTACTTC. It codes for CASSFSGGLETQYF.

The table lists this clone with a few counts. The chain combines TRBV2 with TRBJ1-3, with unresolved D. V shed 4 bases and J shed 0 bases, with 10 bases lying between them. CDR1 and CDR2 from the germline V gene are SNHLY and FYNNEI. The CDR3 is 15 residues long. For the CDR3, the DNA is TGTGCCAGCAGTGTCGGCGGCTACTCTGGAAACACCATATATTTT. It translates to CASSVGGYSGNTIYF. The variable domain in full, with the rest retrieved from reference TRBV2 and TRBJ1-3, is EPEVTQTPSHQVTQMGQEVILRCVPISNHLYFYWYRQILGQKVEFLVSFYNNEISEKSEIFDDQFSVERPDGSNFTLKIRSTKLEDSAMYFCASSVGGYSGNTIYFGEGSWLTVV.

CDR3 sequence: CASSPPTGLPQETQYF. CDR3 coding DNA: TGTGCCAGCAGCCCGCCCACGGGTCTACCCCAAGAGACCCAGTACTTC. The genes are TRBV7-9 and TRBJ2-5; D is ambiguous. The CDR3 is 16 residues long. Germline V gene sequence: CDR1 SEHNR, CDR2 FQNEAQ (reference sequence). The V end lost 5 bases, the J end lost 1 base, and 17 bases lay between the germline ends.

This clone was recorded at least ten times. The V call is TRBV5-1, the J call TRBJ1-6; no clear D. V was pared by 4 bases and J by 5 bases, with 7 bases between. The germline V gene has CDR1 SGHRS and CDR2 YFSETQ. The CDR3 spans 13 residues. In nucleotides, the CDR3 is TGCGCCAGCAGCCCGGAGGATAATTCACCCCTCCACTTT. It yields the protein CASSPEDNSPLHF.

Regarding this clone: Relative to the germline gene, one junction end is altered; a read error may explain this. The chain uses TRBV12-3 or TRBV12-4 and TRBJ2-3; D might be TRBD1 (6 bases). CDR3 size: 15 residues. The CDR3 DNA sequence: TGTACCAGCAGTCTTCACAGGGCGGTGGCAGATACGCATTATTTT. It encodes CTSSLHRAVADTHYF.

This clone was detected many times. DNA for the CDR3: TGTGCCAGCAGCGGGGGGGTCGGGGGTAAACGGAATGAAAAACTGTTTTTT. Protein sequence: CASSGGVGGKRNEKLFF. This chain uses TRBV5-4 with TRBJ1-4, with a tentative D call TRBD1 (5 bases). The CDR3 contains 17 residues. Germline values: CDR1 SGHNT, CDR2 YYREEE (reference sequence). V was shortened by 4 bases and J by 5 bases, with 21 bases between the two germline ends. Filled out from reference TRBV5-4 and TRBJ1-4, the complete variable domain reads ETGVTQSPTHLIKTRGQQVTLRCSSQSGHNTVSWYQQALGQGPQFIFQYYREEENGRGNFPPRFSGLQFPNYSSELNVNALELDDSALYLCASSGGVGGKRNEKLFFGSGTQLSVL.

In the case of this clone: At one boundary the junction diverges from the germline segment, which might be a read error. The V gene is TRBV5-1, the J gene TRBJ2-7; D is tentatively TRBD1 or TRBD2 (5 bases each). The germline gives CDR1 SGHRS, CDR2 YFSETQ. This CDR3 comprises 13 residues. The DNA for the CDR3 is TGCGCCAGCAGTGGGGACGGAGCCTATGAGCAGTACTTC. Protein: CASSGDGAYEQYF.

This clone has ten or more counts. This chain uses TRBV6-5 with TRBJ2-3, with 8 bases that match TRBD1. Germline trimming cut 2 bases from V and 4 bases from J; bases unmatched to any gene: 8. CDR1 is MNHEY, CDR2 SVGAGI, per germline. This CDR3 region has 16 residues. The CDR3 coding sequence is TGTGCCAGCAGTTACCCCTTACAGGGGGTAGCAGATACGCAGTATTTT. Protein sequence: CASSYPLQGVADTQYF.

In this sample, this clone turned up many times. Other DNA sequences from this sample encode an identical CDR3 as well. J is TRBJ2-1 and V is TRBV5-1; 10 bases line up with TRBD2. J lost 0 bases, V lost 8 bases, and 11 bases had no gene match. Germline V lookup: CDR1 SGHRS, CDR2 YFSETQ. This CDR3 has 17 residues. CDR3 in DNA: TGCGCCAGTAGTCATCGTCCTAGCGGGGGCTCCTACAATGAGCAGTTCTTC. This codes for CASSHRPSGGSYNEQFF. Filled out from reference TRBV5-1 and TRBJ2-1, the complete variable domain reads KAGVTQTPRYLIKTRGQQVTLSCSPISGHRSVSWYQQTPGQGLQFLFEYFSETQRNKGNFPGRFSGRQFSNSRSEMNVSTLELGDSALYLCASSHRPSGGSYNEQFFGPGTRLTVL.

This clone ranks as medium-sized. V gene TRBV6-5 combines with J gene TRBJ2-2; D gene ambiguous. Germline V CDR1 and CDR2: MNHEY, SVGAGI. Trimming shortened V by 3 bases and J by 4 bases, and 12 bases separated the two germline ends. This CDR3 contains 15 residues. The CDR3 protein is CASSYLPTFTGELFF. Written as DNA, the CDR3 is TGTGCCAGCAGTTATCTCCCCACTTTCACCGGGGAGCTGTTTTTT.

This clone ranks as medium-sized. V gene TRBV19 combines with J gene TRBJ1-1; the match to TRBD1 covers 7 bases. This CDR3 is built from 13 residues. The ends lost 4 bases at V and 5 bases at J; junction bases unmatched: 4. Germline values: CDR1 LNHDA, CDR2 SQIVND (reference sequence). The CDR3 loop reads CASSTQGRTEAFF. The DNA of the CDR3 is TGTGCCAGTAGTACACAGGGGCGGACTGAAGCTTTCTTT. Looking up the rest from reference TRBV19 and TRBJ1-1 gives the full variable domain: DGGITQSPKYLFRKEGQNVTLSCEQNLNHDAMYWYRQDPGQGLRLIYYSQIVNDFQKGDIAEGYSVSREKKESFPLTVTSAQKNPTAFYLCASSTQGRTEAFFGQGTRLTVV.

The chain joins TRBV6-1 to TRBJ2-7; no firm D call. Germline V gives CDR1 MNHNS, CDR2 SASEGT. The V gene lost 3 bases and the J gene lost 3 bases, with 9 bases spanning the gap. The CDR3 is made up of 13 amino acids. CDR3 sequence: CASSEVSIYEQYF. The CDR3 DNA sequence: TGTGCCAGCAGTGAGGTATCCATCTACGAGCAGTACTTC.

This clone appeared a few times. The V call is TRBV12-3 or TRBV12-4, the J call TRBJ2-7; possibly TRBD1 for D (6 bases). Trimming removed 3 bases at V and 5 bases at J, with 17 bases between. The CDR3 consists of 15 residues. The CDR3 here is CASSFVGQGNDEQYF. For the CDR3, the DNA is TGTGCCAGCAGTTTTGTCGGTCAGGGGAACGACGAGCAGTACTTC.